This TCR beta chain was observed in a study of regulatory T cells in long-lasting Graves disease (dated by TCRdb to the early 2020s). Study-wide context: To count as having persistent Graves' disease, a patient had to have received antithyroid drug treatment for over 5 years with TSH receptor autoantibodies remaining persistently positive. The study was conducted in China and was registered as a clinical trial. Patients with persistent Graves' disease were compared with patients with newly diagnosed Graves' disease using TCR sequencing and RNA sequencing of peripheral blood. In the clinical cohort, patients with persistent Graves' disease had used antithyroid drugs for an average of roughly ten years. A total of approximately 35 samples were covered by TCR sequencing, comprising roughly 13 persistent and around 20 newly diagnosed Graves' disease patients. Broad study findings and their caveats: Preferential use of TRBV28, TRBJ1-2 and TRBJ2-5 was observed in persistent disease, whereas TRBV20-1 and TRBJ2-1 were favored in newly diagnosed disease. Lower TCR Shannon entropy and fewer highly expanded clones were observed in persistent Graves' disease patients than in newly diagnosed patients, which suggested clonal expansion. Because the primary lesion, thyroid tissue, could not be accessed, the study looked at peripheral blood alone. Only the TCR beta chain was sequenced and analyzed. The small sample size was acknowledged by the authors as a limitation that may reduce accuracy. Patients with persistent disease shared more public clonotypes (under 3,000) than newly diagnosed patients did (nearly 1,000).

This clonotype was picked up a small number of times. Its antigen is unknown. Base qualities were left out, and no much larger clone turns up one base away. The library was produced with multiplex PCR. The reads were generated on an Illumina HiSeq 4000. To build TCR beta libraries, CDR3 regions were amplified by Arm-PCR using iRepertoire HTBI primers. PCR products were gel purified before sequencing. The original pipeline was this. Across samples, around 58 TRBV and roughly 13 TRBJ segments were identified and used for gene usage analysis of CDR3 amino acid clonotypes. COPE and FqMerger were used to merge the filtered high-quality paired reads into contigs. BLAST was used to align contigs to IMGT TRBV, TRBD and TRBJ reference genes, with CDR3 defined following IMGT. Any clonotype with a frequency above 0.1% was classified as a highly expanded clone. Repertoire diversity was measured by Shannon entropy, and V-J evenness by the Gini coefficient. Public clonotypes were defined as clonotypes shared by more than one individual. TCRdb trimmed the raw reads at Q25, called clones with MiXCR and kept productive beta chains. Rows merge per CDR3 protein into single entries with the most common DNA and genes. The V and J calls were determined by TCRdb, not by the authors. Within this sample are over 300,000 distinct CDR3 sequences, with about 20% of them counted one time only. The ten largest make up 29% of the sample.

The germline V gene (reference sequence) gives CDR1 as LGHDT and CDR2 as YNNKEL. Measured from the cysteine to the phenylalanine, the CDR3 is 14 residues long. Only the CDR3 part of the read is kept: 42 bases, read in frame from the first base. V was cut back by 0 bases and J by 2 bases, leaving a gap of 7 bases between them. Sample time point, as interpreted from the label and publication: persistent/refractory GD, antithyroid drugs over 5 years with positive TRAb. For both TCR sequencing and RNA sequencing, RNA was extracted from PBMCs in TRIzol. Graves' disease was diagnosed according to American Thyroid Association guidelines. The patients came from an endocrinology department in Xi'an, China. Each patient gave 8.5 to 9.5 milliliters of peripheral blood, collected in an EDTA anticoagulant tube. Ficoll Paque Plus density gradient separation was used to isolate PBMCs, and no further T cell sorting was done. RNA quality was checked with an Agilent 2100 Bioanalyzer and agarose gel, and concentration with a NanoDrop 2000.

The source was peripheral blood mononuclear cells (PBMCs), collected when the disease was refractory, from a patient treated with antithyroid drugs. The sequence was obtained from a female donor with Graves disease. In this chain, TRBV3-1 is recombined with TRBJ1-1, with TRBD1 as a weak D call on 5 bases. This receptor has the CDR3 CASSQDQGNTEAFF. The bases are TGTGCCAGCAGCCAAGATCAGGGAAACACTGAAGCTTTCTTT.